These 4 T cell receptor beta chains were all obtained from the same sample, sequenced in a study of T cell responses to AZD1222 COVID-19 vaccine. Repertoires were generated with immunoSEQ multiplex PCR, while TCRdb's copy carries only in-frame clones and drops some. The sample gives 120,000 to 150,000 clones, approximately 89% of which show up once; under 3.5% is in the top ten. The specimen comprised peripheral blood, sampled on day 0 of MenACWY control vaccination. These receptors were taken from an adult in good health.

J is TRBJ2-5 and V is TRBV5-1; D not resolved. Germline assignment: CDR1 SGHRS and CDR2 YFSETQ. The CDR3 sequence is 17 residues long. Between the trimmed V and J ends, which lost 4 bases and 4 bases, there was a span of 23 bases. CDR3 region: CASSPMVGSLLGETQYF. CDR3 bases: TGCGCCAGCAGCCCAATGGTAGGCAGCCTGTTAGGAGAGACCCAGTACTTC. The full variable domain, with the rest looked up from reference TRBV5-1 and TRBJ2-5, is KAGVTQTPRYLIKTRGQQVTLSCSPISGHRSVSWYQQTPGQGLQFLFEYFSETQRNKGNFPGRFSGRQFSNSRSEMNVSTLELGDSALYLCASSPMVGSLLGETQYFGPGTRLLVL.

The rearrangement joins TRBV27 to TRBJ2-7; 12 bases fit TRBD2. Unmatched junction bases numbered 5, after V lost 4 bases and J lost 4 bases. The CDR3 has 15 residues. Germline V lookup: CDR1 MNHEY, CDR2 SMNVEV (reference sequence). The CDR3 DNA is TGTGCCAGCAGTTCGGGACTAGCGGGTGGTTACGAGCAGTACTTC. Protein: CASSSGLAGGYEQYF.

The CDR3 sequence is CASSATSTGGYTF. DNA of the CDR3: TGCGCCAGCAGCGCGACCTCCACCGGTGGCTACACCTTC. This chain links TRBV5-1 with TRBJ1-2, with D unclear. The CDR3 sequence is 13 residues long. V shed 4 bases and J shed 7 bases, with 14 bases lying between them. CDR1 is SGHRS, CDR2 YFSETQ, per germline. The full variable domain, with the rest looked up from reference TRBV5-1 and TRBJ1-2, is KAGVTQTPRYLIKTRGQQVTLSCSPISGHRSVSWYQQTPGQGLQFLFEYFSETQRNKGNFPGRFSGRQFSNSRSEMNVSTLELGDSALYLCASSATSTGGYTFGSGTRLTVV.

The DNA of the CDR3 is TGTGCCAGCAGTTTAGATAGGGGCAATCAGCCCCAGCATTTT. This gives the protein CASSLDRGNQPQHF. The chain employs TRBV28 and TRBJ1-5; D is undetermined. Trimming stripped 2 bases from V and 2 bases from J, with 7 bases between. The V gene's germline CDR1 is MDHEN and CDR2 SYDVKM. CDR3 length: 14 residues.